This TCR beta chain was retrieved from a study of T-cell reconstitution after alpha-beta-depleted transplantation in children (dated by TCRdb to the mid-2010s). Context from the whole study: Using TCR repertoire profiling, the study followed T-cell immune reconstitution in a quantitative way in children after TCRalphabeta/CD19-depleted allogeneic hematopoietic cell transplantation.

Libraries came from PCR. These reads were obtained on an Illumina HiSeq 2500. TCR libraries were prepared with molecular barcoding, using unique molecular identifiers to normalize TCRbeta repertoire quantification. TCRdb itself trimmed the public reads at Q25 with fastp, ran MiXCR and retained productive beta chains. Every entry covers one CDR3 protein and lists the most common genes and DNA from its rows. The sample table lists some 500,000 distinct CDR3 sequences, around 17% of them with a count of one. More than 2.5% of the sample is held by the ten biggest clonotypes. This clonotype was seen at least ten times. The target of this receptor is not known. The sample holds no much larger clone one base away, and base qualities are not on file. The cysteine opens and the phenylalanine closes a CDR3 of 16 amino acids. Kept here is only the CDR3 DNA, which spans 48 bases and is read in frame from base 1. Looking up the germline V gene yields CDR1 SGHTA and CDR2 FQGTGA. V loses 1 base of germline sequence and J loses 0 bases, and the interval between the two ends is 12 bases.

The sequencing here drew on PBMCs from the stem cell graft donor, taken from the stem cell graft. This clonotype was sampled from a human donor who donated a stem cell graft to a child with acute lymphoblastic leukemia. The V and J segments used are TRBV7-3 and TRBJ1-1; the D segment cannot be called with confidence. In nucleotides, the sequence is TGTGCCAGCAGCTTAATTAGCGGCAGAATGAACACTGAAGCTTTCTTT. Translated, it reads CASSLISGRMNTEAFF.